This TCR beta chain was captured in a study of regulatory T cells in long-lasting Graves disease. General study findings and limits: Lower TCR diversity characterized persistent Graves' patients relative to newly diagnosed patients.

Assembly of TCR beta libraries relied on iRepertoire HTBI primers together with Arm-PCR of CDR3 regions. TCRdb re-derived calls from the multiplex PCR reads in MiXCR, one entry per CDR3 protein. The table includes roughly 430,000 distinct CDR3 sequences, less than 20% detected once. Time point in this sample: newly diagnosed GD, antithyroid drugs for less than 3 months. Following extraction of RNA from PBMCs, that RNA was used to make the TCR library. Each of the patients was recruited from an endocrinology department situated in Xi'an, China. In its sample, this clonotype was seen many times. The antigen is not known. Germline loops: CDR1 MDHEN, CDR2 SYDVKM. The CDR3 has 13 residues. V gave up 5 bases and J gave up 5 bases, with 13 bases separating them. These sequences were also reported in another study, on T cells in Graves' hyperthyroidism and ophthalmopathy. That investigation notes: A set of HTBI primers served as the primers for a first-round RT-PCR of the TCR CDR3.

This chain connects TRBV28 to TRBJ2-7; tentatively, D is TRBD2 (6 bases). This receptor was taken from a woman under 40 with Graves disease. This specimen was peripheral blood mononuclear cells (PBMCs), taken at new diagnosis, from a patient treated with antithyroid drugs. The CDR3 sequence: CASSQTSSDEQYF. The CDR3 coding sequence is TGTGCCAGCAGTCAGACTAGTTCCGACGAGCAGTACTTC.